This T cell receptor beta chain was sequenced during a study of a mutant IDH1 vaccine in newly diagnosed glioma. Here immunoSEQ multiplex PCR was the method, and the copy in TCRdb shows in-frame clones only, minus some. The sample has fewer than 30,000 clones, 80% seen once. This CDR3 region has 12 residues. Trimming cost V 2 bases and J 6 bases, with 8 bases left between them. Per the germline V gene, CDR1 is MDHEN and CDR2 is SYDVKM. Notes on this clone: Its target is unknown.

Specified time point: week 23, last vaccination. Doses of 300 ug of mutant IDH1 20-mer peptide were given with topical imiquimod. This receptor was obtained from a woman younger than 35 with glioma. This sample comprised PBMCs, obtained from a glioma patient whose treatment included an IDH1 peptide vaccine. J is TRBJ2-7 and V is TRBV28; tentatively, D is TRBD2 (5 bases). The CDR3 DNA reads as TGTGCCAGCAGTTTAATTGGGAGCGAGCAGTACTTC. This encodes CASSLIGSEQYF.